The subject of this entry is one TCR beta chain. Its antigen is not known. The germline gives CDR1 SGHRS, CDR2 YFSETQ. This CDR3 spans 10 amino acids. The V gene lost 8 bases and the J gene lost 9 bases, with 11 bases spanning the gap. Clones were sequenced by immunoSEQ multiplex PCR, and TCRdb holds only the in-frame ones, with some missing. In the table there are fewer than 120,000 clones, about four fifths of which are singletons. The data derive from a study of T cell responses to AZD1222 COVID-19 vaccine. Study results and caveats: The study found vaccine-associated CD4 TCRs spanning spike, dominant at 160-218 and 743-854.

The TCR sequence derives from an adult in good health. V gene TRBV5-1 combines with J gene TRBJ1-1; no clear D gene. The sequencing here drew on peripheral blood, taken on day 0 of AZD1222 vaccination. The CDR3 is CARATDQAFF. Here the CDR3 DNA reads TGCGCCAGGGCGACGGACCAAGCTTTCTTT.